This TCR beta chain derives from a study of shared clonotypes between healthy human individuals. Overall study findings and caveats: The study's rarefaction showed incomplete sorted-subset sequencing despite large depth.

For this clone: The antigen is not known.

Produced via immunoSEQ multiplex PCR; TCRdb's table is partial and in-frame only. Seen here are about 1.5 million clones, roughly 98% observed once, and the top ten hold about 0.45%. Researchers partitioned CD4+ cells into CD45RA+ naive and CD45RA-negative memory subsets. The germline V gene encodes CDR1 SNHLY and CDR2 FYNNEI. This CDR3 has 15 amino acids. The ends were cut back, 3 bases at V and 0 bases at J, with 9 bases in the middle. The receptor's source is a man aged 25 to 40 in good health. Sequencing input: naive CD4+ T cells sorted from blood. This sample's subset: CD45RA+ positively selected. The genes are TRBV2 and TRBJ1-3; D is unresolved. For the CDR3, the DNA is TGTGCCAGCAGTGATCGGGGAAGCTCTGGAAACACCATATATTTT. Its protein is CASSDRGSSGNTIYF.